Shown below are 4 T cell receptor beta chains from a single sample sequenced in a study of blood T cell repertoires in COVID-19. TCRdb's copy holds only in-frame clones and misses some; the assay was immunoSEQ multiplex PCR. The sample includes some 44,000 clones, 70% to 90% seen only once; the top ten take 2% to 2.5%. Sample: peripheral blood. The receptors come from a human donor in a cohort sampled during active COVID-19.

The V gene is TRBV5-8, the J gene TRBJ1-1, with D possibly matching TRBD1 (6 bases). V lost 8 bases and J lost 1, with 18 bases in between. There are 15 residues in the CDR3. CDR1 and CDR2 from the germline V gene are SGHTS and YDEGEE. The CDR3 sequence is CASTRGTLGNTEAFF. CDR3 nucleotides: TGTGCCAGTACGAGAGGGACATTGGGGAACACTGAAGCTTTCTTT.

This chain uses TRBV6-5 with TRBJ2-5, with D possibly being TRBD2 (5 bases). Trimming shortened V by 3 bases and J by 4 bases, and 15 bases separated the two germline ends. Germline CDR1 MNHEY, CDR2 SVGAGI. The CDR3 has 15 residues. The CDR3 protein is CASSYTRGGGETQYF. The CDR3, as DNA: TGTGCCAGCAGTTATACCCGGGGTGGTGGAGAGACCCAGTACTTC.

The chain couples TRBV7-2 to TRBJ1-3; D is ambiguous. V was pared by 5 bases and J by 4 bases, with 18 bases between. The CDR3 runs to 16 residues. CDR1 SGHTA and CDR2 FQGNSA come from the germline V gene. CDR3 nucleotide sequence: TGTGCCAGCAGCCCTCAAGTCCCGGGGAGAGGAAACACCATATATTTT. Encoded protein: CASSPQVPGRGNTIYF.

This clone was recorded only once. DNA for the CDR3: TGTGCCAGCAGCGTCGGGGGGGTGGTTGAAAAACTGTTTTTT. The encoded protein is CASSVGGVVEKLFF. The chain links TRBV3-1 (or the pseudogene TRBV3-2) to TRBJ1-4; D may be TRBD1 (5 bases). Germline assignment: CDR1 LGHDT and CDR2 YNNKEL (reference sequence). V lost 5 bases to trimming and J lost 7 bases, with 14 bases between them. There are 14 residues in the CDR3.